This TCR beta chain was captured in a study of T cell repertoires in ileal Crohn's disease. Study overall: The MI sample came from the proximal margin of the surgical specimen. Overall study results and limits: Endoscopic recurrence occurred in every patient whose clonality exceeded 26.8%. Active smokers at surgery had more clonal expansions than non-smokers.

As to time point: proximal margin of the surgical specimen (macroscopically non-inflamed). As to this clone: Its cognate antigen is unknown.

The assay was immunoSEQ multiplex PCR, and TCRdb's table has in-frame clones only and misses some. The table includes 4,500 to 6,500 clones, 75% to 80% detected once. The CDR3 extends over 15 amino acids. Germline values: CDR1 SGHTA, CDR2 FQGNSA. The V end was cut by 5 bases, the J end by 5 bases, with 15 bases between. Specimen: ileal tissue. The TCR sequence derives from an adult with Crohn's disease. V is TRBV7-2 and J is TRBJ1-4, with TRBD1 as a possible D gene (5 bases). The CDR3 bases are TGTGCCAGCAGCCCCTGGGGGGGGTCCAATGAAAAACTGTTTTTT. Amino acid sequence: CASSPWGGSNEKLFF.